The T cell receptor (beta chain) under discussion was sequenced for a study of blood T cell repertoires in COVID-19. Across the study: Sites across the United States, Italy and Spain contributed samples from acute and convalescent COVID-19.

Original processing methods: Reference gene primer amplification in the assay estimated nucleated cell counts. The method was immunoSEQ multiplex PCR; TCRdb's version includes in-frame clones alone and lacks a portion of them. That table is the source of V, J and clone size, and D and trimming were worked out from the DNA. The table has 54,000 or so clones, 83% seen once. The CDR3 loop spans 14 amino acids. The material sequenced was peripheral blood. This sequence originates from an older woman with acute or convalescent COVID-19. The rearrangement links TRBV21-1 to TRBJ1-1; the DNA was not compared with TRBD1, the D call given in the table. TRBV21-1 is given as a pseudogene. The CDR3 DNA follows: TGTGCCAGCAGCAAAGCGCTTGAAAACAGGGAAGCTTTCTTT. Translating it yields CASSKALENREAFF.